This T cell receptor beta chain was found in a study of radiotherapy plus CTLA-4 blockade in lung cancer. For the study at large: Among all patients, approximately 17% showed objective responses, while 30% to 35% had disease control. Notes on the study in general: Dynamics of early blood T cell clones, together with interferon-beta, were reportedly the best predictors of response.

Chemo-refractory metastatic non-small-cell lung cancer patients underwent focal radiation alongside CTLA-4 blockade with ipilimumab. In germline, CDR1 is LNHNV, CDR2 YYDKDF (reference sequence). CDR3 length: 15 amino acids. Trimming stripped 1 base from V and 0 bases from J, with 7 bases between. As regards this clone: Its antigen is unknown.

TCRdb keeps only in-frame clones here, not all; method: immunoSEQ multiplex PCR. There are about 32,000 clones in the sample; 75% to 90% occur only once, and about 5.6% lies in the top ten. The sequence came from a human donor with non-small cell lung cancer who had stable disease on radiotherapy plus ipilimumab. The chain is built from TRBV15 and TRBJ2-1; the D is unclear. Sequences were derived from peripheral blood, sampled from a patient treated with radiotherapy plus ipilimumab. For the CDR3, the DNA is TGTGCCACCAGCAGAGTGAGCCCCTCCTACAATGAGCAGTTCTTC. This translates into CATSRVSPSYNEQFF.